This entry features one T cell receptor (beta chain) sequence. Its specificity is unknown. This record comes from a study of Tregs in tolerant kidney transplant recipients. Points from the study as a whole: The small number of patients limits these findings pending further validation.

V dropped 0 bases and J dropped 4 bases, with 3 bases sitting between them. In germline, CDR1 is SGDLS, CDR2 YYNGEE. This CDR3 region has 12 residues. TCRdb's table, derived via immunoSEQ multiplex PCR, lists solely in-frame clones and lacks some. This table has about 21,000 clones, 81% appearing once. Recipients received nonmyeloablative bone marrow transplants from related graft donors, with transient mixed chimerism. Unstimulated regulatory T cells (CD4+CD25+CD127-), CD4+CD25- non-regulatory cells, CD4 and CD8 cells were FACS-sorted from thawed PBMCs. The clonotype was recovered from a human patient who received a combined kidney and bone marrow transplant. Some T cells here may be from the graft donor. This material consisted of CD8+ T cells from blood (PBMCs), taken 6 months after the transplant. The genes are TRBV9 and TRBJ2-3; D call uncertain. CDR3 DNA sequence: TGTGCCAGCAGCGTAGGCGCAGATACGCAGTATTTT. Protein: CASSVGADTQYF.